A selection of T cell receptor beta chains follows, all from one sample in a study of blood T cells in healthy people across ages. TCRdb itself ran the 5' RACE reads through MiXCR, one entry per CDR3 protein. Of hundreds of thousands of distinct CDR3 sequences in the sample, 45% to 50% are singletons; the top ten hold under 35%. Sequencing was performed on blood. These receptors all come from a woman aged 60-75 years in good health. The CDR3 runs from the conserved cysteine through the conserved F or W. Expanded clones get a size class; other rows say once, few or many, or leave the size out.

TRBV2	TRBJ2-1	.	CASAGTAPGEQFF
TRBV20-1	TRBJ2-5	few	CSARGTGERRETQYF
TRBV29-1	TRBJ2-7	many	CSVESGANEQYF
TRBV20-1	.	.	CSARDRRTGQNEQYF
TRBV6-2/TRBV6-3	TRBJ2-1	.	CASSYWGAGSAYNEQFF
TRBV9	TRBJ1-6	.	CASSRYGASSYNSPLHF
TRBV20-1	TRBJ2-1	.	CSASLSGRVDEQFF
TRBV2	TRBJ2-1	.	CASNGQGSYNEQFF
TRBV5-1	TRBJ2-1	.	CASSPREFSYNEQFF
TRBV20-1	TRBJ2-7	.	CSAEKDAGNEQYF
TRBV5-6	TRBJ2-5	.	CASSLHLADPLETQYF
TRBV27	TRBJ1-2	.	CASSFRREKGGFGYTF
TRBV6-2/TRBV6-3	TRBJ2-3	.	CASRLSFAGGPLDTQYF
TRBV4-1	TRBJ1-6	once	CASSQESGVGSPLHF
TRBV11-1	TRBJ1-2	few	CASSRGGNYGYTF
TRBV2	TRBJ2-7	many	CASSDLNYVYEQYF
TRBV7-2	TRBJ2-4	few	CASSSPSLGLNIQYF
TRBV5-1	TRBJ2-1	.	CASSWGLAGGQYNEQFF
TRBV5-1	TRBJ2-7	.	CASSLAQDRLFSYEQYF
TRBV6-5	TRBJ2-1	few	CASSSSGTSGWNEQFF
TRBV7-2	TRBJ2-1	few	CASCRDRTYNEQFF
TRBV12-3/TRBV12-4	TRBJ1-2	.	CASTKVGGYDGYTF
TRBV29-1	TRBJ2-1	few	CSVEGGNEQFF
TRBV7-3	TRBJ2-1	.	CASRFTRGRLPNEQFF
TRBV20-1	TRBJ2-1	.	CSARESSGRKNERFF
TRBV5-1	TRBJ2-4	.	CASSLLAGQYQETRYF
TRBV6-6	TRBJ1-2	few	CASSYGDRGSGYTF
TRBV6-6	TRBJ1-2	.	CASSLDLPGYTF
TRBV7-6	TRBJ2-7	.	CASSVRDRDDEQYF
TRBV6-5	TRBJ1-2	.	CASSWGRDYGYTF
TRBV10-3	TRBJ2-7	.	CATEQGSTYEQYF
TRBV9	TRBJ2-3	.	CASSVAPAVSDTQYF
TRBV6-6	TRBJ1-4	.	CASSPRTGFAKLFF
TRBV28	TRBJ2-7	few	CASSWGGSKYEQYF
TRBV5-1	TRBJ2-3	.	CASSVSSGSPDTQYF
TRBV7-9	TRBJ2-7	few	CASSLTGLGAYEQYF
TRBV6-2/TRBV6-3	TRBJ2-7	.	CASSYSGFYEQYF
TRBV4-2	TRBJ2-7	once	CASSVGAGESSYEQYF
TRBV6-2/TRBV6-3	TRBJ2-1	.	CASSSTPQVDEQFF
TRBV12-3/TRBV12-4	TRBJ1-5	few	CASSEQGTAGQHF
TRBV6-2/TRBV6-3	TRBJ2-7	.	CASSYSIAGSSYEQYF
TRBV27	TRBJ2-5	.	CASSLYGGVSEETQYF
TRBV9	TRBJ2-1	few	CASSVTGTSGSNEQFF
TRBV20-1	TRBJ1-1	.	CSAKGGALVTEAFF
TRBV6-5	.	.	CASSFMSDQGAPTYEQYF
TRBV20-1	TRBJ2-4	.	CSARGARENIYNEQYF
TRBV7-2	TRBJ2-4	.	CASSYLILAKNIQYF
TRBV3-1	TRBJ2-1	.	CASSQGLAEVNEQFF
TRBV10-3	TRBJ2-3	few	CATREREVPDTQYF
TRBV6-5	TRBJ2-7	.	CASSYIGFYEQYF
TRBV5-1	TRBJ2-5	.	CASSLRQPQETQYF
TRBV7-3	TRBJ2-1	.	CASSLTIGGRGGNEQFF
TRBV20-1	TRBJ1-2	few	CSARRDRGGISGYTF